This passage covers 2 T cell receptor beta chains from one sample sequenced in a study of radiation and T cells in renal cell carcinoma. Regarding time point: baseline pretreatment blood. Treatment: 15 Gy SBRT to primary tumor, nephrectomy 4 weeks later. Some clones are missing from TCRdb's copy, which holds only in-frame ones; the method was immunoSEQ multiplex PCR. Of some 150,000 clones listed, roughly 85% are singletons. This specimen was blood, taken from a patient whose treatment included radiotherapy and nephrectomy. These receptors were obtained from a woman aged 50 to 60 with renal cell carcinoma.

The gene calls are TRBV5-4 and TRBJ2-7; TRBD2 matches at 12 bases. V shed 1 base, J shed 5 bases, and the junction held 10 bases outside the gene matches. This CDR3 contains 17 residues. Germline CDR1 is SGHNT and CDR2 is YYREEE (reference sequence). CDR3 sequence (DNA): TGTGCCAGCAGCTTGTTCTTGACTAGCGGGAGTGGGGACGAGCAGTACTTC. Residues: CASSLFLTSGSGDEQYF. Supplemented by reference TRBV5-4 and TRBJ2-7, the full variable domain reads ETGVTQSPTHLIKTRGQQVTLRCSSQSGHNTVSWYQQALGQGPQFIFQYYREEENGRGNFPPRFSGLQFPNYSSELNVNALELDDSALYLCASSLFLTSGSGDEQYFGPGTRLTVT.

This chain joins TRBV6-5 and TRBJ1-1, with 8 bases fitting TRBD1. There are 14 residues in the CDR3. J gave up 1 base and V 6 bases, and 4 bases lay outside the gene matches. The germline V gene encodes CDR1 MNHEY and CDR2 SVGAGI. The CDR3 DNA reads TGTGCCAGCAGCTCAGGGACAGGGAACACTGAAGCTTTCTTT. Its protein product is CASSSGTGNTEAFF.